The clone carrying this TCR beta chain appeared a single time. In the original processing: How many nucleated cells were present was estimated from reference gene primer amplification. The method was immunoSEQ multiplex PCR; TCRdb's version includes in-frame clones alone and lacks a portion of them. V, J and clone size reflect that table, while D and trimming were determined from the DNA. The sample lists around 97,000 clones; 75% to 90% were seen once. This entry comes from a study of blood T cell repertoires in COVID-19. About the research overall: The study drew acute and convalescent COVID-19 samples from the United States, Italy and Spain. The cDNA or gDNA used as material had been derived from T cells, B-cell-depleted T cells, or PBMCs.

The germline V and J ends were trimmed by 3 bases and 5 bases, with 7 bases remaining between them. CDR3 size: 12 residues. CDR1 and CDR2 from the germline V gene are WNHNN and SYGVQD (reference sequence). V and J are TRBV10-1 and TRBJ1-2; D remains unclear. The sequence derives from a human donor in a cohort sampled during active COVID-19. Sequenced: peripheral blood. The CDR3 nucleotides read TGCGCCAGCAGTGATAGTTCGTATGGCTACACCTTC. This gives the protein CASSDSSYGYTF.